The 9 T cell receptor beta chains reported below all come from one sample, sequenced in a study of immune evolution from preneoplasia to lung adenocarcinoma. Sequencing was performed with immunoSEQ multiplex PCR; in TCRdb, only in-frame clones are kept and a portion is missing. The sample has approximately 4,300 clones; roughly four fifths are singletons. Sequencing was done on a sample of FFPE lung adenocarcinoma in situ tissue. Every receptor here comes from a person between 65 and 79 years old with lung adenocarcinoma.

The gene calls are TRBV12-5 and TRBJ1-5, with D possibly being TRBD1 (6 bases). Germline V CDR1 and CDR2: LGHNT, FRNRAP. The CDR3 totals 13 residues. V was cut by 7 bases and J by 6 bases, with 13 bases left in between. The CDR3 loop reads CASAQGSAQPQHF. Here the CDR3 DNA reads TGTGCTAGTGCACAGGGAAGCGCTCAGCCCCAGCATTTT.

The V call is TRBV7-3, the J call TRBJ2-2; 9 bases fit TRBD1. Trimming removed 0 bases from V and 5 bases from J; junction bases left unmatched: 1. CDR1 is SGHTA, CDR2 FQGTGA, per germline. CDR3 size: 15 residues. This CDR3 is CASSLTGTGTGELFF. CDR3 nucleotides: TGTGCCAGCAGCTTAACGGGGACAGGGACCGGGGAGCTGTTTTTT.

This clone showed up just a few times. The chain links TRBV29-1 to TRBJ1-1; tentatively, D is TRBD1 (6 bases). Germline CDR1 and CDR2: SQVTM and ANQGSEA. Trimming took 3 bases from V and 1 from J, leaving 15 bases between them. The CDR3 has 15 residues. Written as DNA, the CDR3 is TGCAGCGTTGATCTAAGGCCGGGGGCGAACACTGAAGCTTTCTTT. Translated: CSVDLRPGANTEAFF.

V is TRBV7-9 and J is TRBJ1-4; no firm D call. This CDR3 contains 15 residues. Germline V gives CDR1 SEHNR, CDR2 FQNEAQ (reference sequence). The ends were cut back, 2 bases at V and 4 bases at J, with 11 bases in the middle. The CDR3 coding sequence is TGTGCCAGCAGCTTAAATTCAGGTTTTAATGAAAAACTGTTTTTT. It encodes CASSLNSGFNEKLFF.

In its sample, this clone was seen a few times. V usage is TRBV6-1 and J usage is TRBJ1-6; 7 nucleotides align to TRBD1. The V gene end was trimmed by 10 bases and the J gene end by 13 bases; junction bases not matched to a gene: 19. The length of the CDR3 is 15 residues. The germline V gene has CDR1 MNHNS and CDR2 SASEGT. CDR3 in DNA: TGTGCCACCAGGGGGGGAACAGGCTTCGGATCTCCCCTCCACTTT. Protein sequence: CATRGGTGFGSPLHF.

The V gene is TRBV4-2, the J gene TRBJ2-2, with unresolved D. Germline V gene sequence: CDR1 LGHNA, CDR2 YNFKEQ. Trimming cost V 1 base and J 5 bases, with 2 bases left between them. CDR3 length: 12 amino acids. CDR3 amino acids: CASSQATGELFF. CDR3 nucleotides: TGTGCCAGCAGCCAAGCGACCGGGGAGCTGTTTTTT.

This clone was seen just once. The chain uses TRBV6-4 and TRBJ2-1; 7 bases line up with TRBD1. Germline assignment: CDR1 MRHNA and CDR2 SNTAGT. With V trimmed by 2 bases and J by 8 bases, 12 bases remained unmatched. The CDR3 extends over 16 amino acids. CDR3 DNA: TGTGCCAGCAGTGACCAAATCAGGGGGAACCCGCATGAGCAGTTCTTC. This gives the protein CASSDQIRGNPHEQFF.

The chain has TRBV7-6 and TRBJ2-5; 7 bases line up with TRBD2. Trimming at V came to 5 bases and at J to 11 bases, leaving 14 bases not matched to a gene. Germline CDR1 and CDR2: SGHVS and FNYEAQ. The CDR3 spans 14 residues. CDR3 sequence: CASSPRGSGATQYF. The CDR3, as DNA: TGTGCCAGCAGCCCCCGTGGGAGCGGGGCCACTCAGTACTTC. Full variable domain (outside the CDR3, taken from reference TRBV7-6 and TRBJ2-5): GAGVSQSPRYKVTKRGQDVALRCDPISGHVSLYWYRQALGQGPEFLTYFNYEAQQDKSGLPNDRFSAERPEGSISTLTIQRTEQRDSAMYRCASSPRGSGATQYFGPGTRLLVL.

The chain uses TRBV5-1 and TRBJ1-1, with 10 positions matching TRBD1. The CDR3 covers 18 residues. After removal of 4 bases from V and 0 bases from J, the junction contained 12 bases not matched to a gene. Germline V gives CDR1 SGHRS, CDR2 YFSETQ. The CDR3 nucleotides read TGCGCCAGCAGCATTCAGAGGGACAGGGGTTGGATGAACACTGAAGCTTTCTTT. The encoded protein is CASSIQRDRGWMNTEAFF.